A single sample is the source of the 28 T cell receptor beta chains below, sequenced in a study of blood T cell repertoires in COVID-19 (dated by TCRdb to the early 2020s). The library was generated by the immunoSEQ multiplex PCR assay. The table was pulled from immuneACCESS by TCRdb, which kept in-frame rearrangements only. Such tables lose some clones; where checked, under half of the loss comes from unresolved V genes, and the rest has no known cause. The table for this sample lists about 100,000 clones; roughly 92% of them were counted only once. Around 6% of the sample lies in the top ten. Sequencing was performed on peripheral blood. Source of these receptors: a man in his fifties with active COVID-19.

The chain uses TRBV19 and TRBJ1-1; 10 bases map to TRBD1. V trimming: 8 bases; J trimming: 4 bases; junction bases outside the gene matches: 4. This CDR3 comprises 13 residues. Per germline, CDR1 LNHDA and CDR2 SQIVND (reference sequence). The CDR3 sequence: CASSGTGVTEAFF. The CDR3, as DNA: TGTGCCAGTTCTGGGACAGGGGTCACTGAAGCTTTCTTT.

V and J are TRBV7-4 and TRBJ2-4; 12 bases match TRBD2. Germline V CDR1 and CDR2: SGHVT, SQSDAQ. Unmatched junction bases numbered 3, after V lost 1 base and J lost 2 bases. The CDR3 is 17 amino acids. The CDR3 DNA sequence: TGTGCCAGCAGCTTAGGCCTAGCGGGAGGGACCAAAAACATTCAGTACTTC. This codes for CASSLGLAGGTKNIQYF.

CDR3 loop: CASSFNPGGTDTQYF. In nucleotides, the CDR3 is TGTGCCAGCAGCTTCAACCCGGGGGGCACAGATACGCAGTATTTT. The chain employs TRBV5-5 and TRBJ2-3; the D gene is possibly TRBD2 (6 bases). Germline CDR1 reads SGHKS; CDR2 reads YYEKEE (reference sequence). The CDR3 is 15 residues long. The V end was cut by 2 bases, the J end by 1 base, with 11 bases between.

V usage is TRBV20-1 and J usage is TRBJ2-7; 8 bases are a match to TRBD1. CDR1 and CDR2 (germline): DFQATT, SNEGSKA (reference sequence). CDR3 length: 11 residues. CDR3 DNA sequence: TGCACCGGACAGGGTCATGACGAGCAGTACTTC. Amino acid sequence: CTGQGHDEQYF.

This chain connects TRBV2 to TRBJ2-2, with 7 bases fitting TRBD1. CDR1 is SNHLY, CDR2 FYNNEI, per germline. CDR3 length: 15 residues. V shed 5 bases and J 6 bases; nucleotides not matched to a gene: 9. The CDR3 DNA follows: TGTGCCAGCAGTAGGACAGGTGCAAAGGCCGGGGAGCTGTTTTTT. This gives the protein CASSRTGAKAGELFF.

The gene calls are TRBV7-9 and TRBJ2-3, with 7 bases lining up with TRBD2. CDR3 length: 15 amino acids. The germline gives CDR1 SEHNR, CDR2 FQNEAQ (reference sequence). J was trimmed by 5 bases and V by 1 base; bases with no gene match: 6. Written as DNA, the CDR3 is TGTGCCAGCAGCTTAGGGGGACTACCTCGAGATACGCAGTATTTT. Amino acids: CASSLGGLPRDTQYF. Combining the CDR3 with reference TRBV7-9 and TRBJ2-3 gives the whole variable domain DTGVSQNPRHKITKRGQNVTFRCDPISEHNRLYWYRQTLGQGPEFLTYFQNEAQLEKSRLLSDRFSAERPKGSFSTLEIQRTEQGDSAMYLCASSLGGLPRDTQYFGPGTRLTVL.

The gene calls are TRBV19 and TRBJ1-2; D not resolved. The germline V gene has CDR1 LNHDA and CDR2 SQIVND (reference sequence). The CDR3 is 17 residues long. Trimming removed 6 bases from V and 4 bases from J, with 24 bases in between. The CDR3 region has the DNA TGTGCCAGTAGCGGACCCCAAACGGGTTCGGGGATCTATGGCTACACCTTC. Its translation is CASSGPQTGSGIYGYTF.

The CDR3 protein is CAIAAGGRAYGTDTQYF. The CDR3 nucleotides are TGTGCCATCGCGGCGGGGGGGCGGGCGTATGGCACAGATACGCAGTATTTT. The chain links TRBV10-3 to TRBJ2-3, with TRBD2 identical over 9 bases. Trimming at V came to 8 bases and at J to 1 base, leaving 13 bases not matched to a gene. The germline V gene encodes CDR1 ENHRY and CDR2 SYGVKD. CDR3 length: 17 amino acids.

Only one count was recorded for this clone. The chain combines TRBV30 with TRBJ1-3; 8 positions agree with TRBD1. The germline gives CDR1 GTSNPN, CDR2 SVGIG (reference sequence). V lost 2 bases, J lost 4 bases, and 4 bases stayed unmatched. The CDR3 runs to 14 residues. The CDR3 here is CAWSQQGGGNTIYF. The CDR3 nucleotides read TGTGCCTGGAGTCAACAGGGGGGAGGAAACACCATATATTTT.

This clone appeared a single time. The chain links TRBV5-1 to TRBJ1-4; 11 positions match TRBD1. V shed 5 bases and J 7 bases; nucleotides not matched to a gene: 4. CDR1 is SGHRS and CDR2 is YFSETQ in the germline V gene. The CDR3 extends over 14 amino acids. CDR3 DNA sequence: TGCGCCAGCAGTTCCGGGACAGGGGGTGAAAAACTGTTTTTT. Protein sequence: CASSSGTGGEKLFF.

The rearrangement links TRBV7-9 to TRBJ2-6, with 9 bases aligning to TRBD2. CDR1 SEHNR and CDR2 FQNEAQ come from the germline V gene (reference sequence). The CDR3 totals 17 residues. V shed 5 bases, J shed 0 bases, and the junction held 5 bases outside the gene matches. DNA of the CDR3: TGTGCCAGCAGCATCTTAGCGGGGGACTCTGGGGCCAACGTCCTGACTTTC. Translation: CASSILAGDSGANVLTF.

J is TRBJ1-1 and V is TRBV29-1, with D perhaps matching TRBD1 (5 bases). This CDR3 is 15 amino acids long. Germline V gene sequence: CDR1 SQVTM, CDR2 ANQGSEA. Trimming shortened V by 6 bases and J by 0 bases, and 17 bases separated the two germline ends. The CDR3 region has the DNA TGCAGCGTCCCAACCAGGGACTCTATGAACACTGAAGCTTTCTTT. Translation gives CSVPTRDSMNTEAFF.

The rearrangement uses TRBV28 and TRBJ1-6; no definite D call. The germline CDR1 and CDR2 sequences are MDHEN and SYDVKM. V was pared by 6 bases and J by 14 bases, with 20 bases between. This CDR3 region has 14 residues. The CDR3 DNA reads TGTGCCAGCAGATCTAGGTTGGGTCGGGTAACCCTCCACTTT. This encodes CASRSRLGRVTLHF.

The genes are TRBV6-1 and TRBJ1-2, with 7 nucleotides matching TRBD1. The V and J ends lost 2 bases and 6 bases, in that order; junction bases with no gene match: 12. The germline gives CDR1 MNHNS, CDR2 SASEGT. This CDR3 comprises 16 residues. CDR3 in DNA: TGTGCCAGCAGTGAATTTGCCCAAGAGACAGGGAATGGCTACACCTTC. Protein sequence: CASSEFAQETGNGYTF.

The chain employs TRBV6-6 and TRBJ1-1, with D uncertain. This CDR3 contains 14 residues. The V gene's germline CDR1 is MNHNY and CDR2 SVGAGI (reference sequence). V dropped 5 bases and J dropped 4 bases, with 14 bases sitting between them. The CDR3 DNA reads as TGTGCCAGCAGTGAGAGGGAGGCTGGCACTGAAGCTTTCTTT. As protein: CASSEREAGTEAFF.

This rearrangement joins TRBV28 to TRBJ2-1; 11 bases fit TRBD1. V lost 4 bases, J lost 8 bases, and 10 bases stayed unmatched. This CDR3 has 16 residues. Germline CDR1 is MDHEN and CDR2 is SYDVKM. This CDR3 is CASSSAGQGAGYEQFF. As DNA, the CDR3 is TGTGCCAGCAGTTCGGCAGGACAGGGGGCCGGGTATGAGCAGTTCTTC.

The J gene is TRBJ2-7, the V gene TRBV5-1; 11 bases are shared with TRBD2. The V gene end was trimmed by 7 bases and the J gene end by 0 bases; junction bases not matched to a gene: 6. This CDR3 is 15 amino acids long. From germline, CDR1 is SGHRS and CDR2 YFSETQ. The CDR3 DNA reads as TGCGCCAGCTCTCCGACTAGCGGGAACTCCTACGAGCAGTACTTC. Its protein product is CASSPTSGNSYEQYF.

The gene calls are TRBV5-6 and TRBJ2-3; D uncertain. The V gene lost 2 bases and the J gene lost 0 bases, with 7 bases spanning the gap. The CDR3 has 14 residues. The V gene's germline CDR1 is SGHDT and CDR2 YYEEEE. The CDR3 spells CASSFPSSTDTQYF. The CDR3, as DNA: TGTGCCAGCAGCTTTCCCTCTAGCACAGATACGCAGTATTTT.

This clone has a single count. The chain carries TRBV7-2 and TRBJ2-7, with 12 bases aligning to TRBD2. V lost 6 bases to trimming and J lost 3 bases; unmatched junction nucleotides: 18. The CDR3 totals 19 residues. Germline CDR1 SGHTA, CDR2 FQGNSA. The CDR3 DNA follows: TGTGCCAGCAGTCCCGTGGGGCTAGCGGGAGGGCCTGTTGTCTACGAGCAGTACTTC. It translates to CASSPVGLAGGPVVYEQYF.

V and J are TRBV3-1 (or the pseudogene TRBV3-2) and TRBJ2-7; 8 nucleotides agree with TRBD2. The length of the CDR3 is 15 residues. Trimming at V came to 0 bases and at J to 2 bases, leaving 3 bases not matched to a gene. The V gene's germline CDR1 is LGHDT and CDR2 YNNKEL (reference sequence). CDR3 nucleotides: TGTGCCAGCAGCCAAGATCAAGCGGGGGCCTACGAGCAGTACTTC. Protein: CASSQDQAGAYEQYF.

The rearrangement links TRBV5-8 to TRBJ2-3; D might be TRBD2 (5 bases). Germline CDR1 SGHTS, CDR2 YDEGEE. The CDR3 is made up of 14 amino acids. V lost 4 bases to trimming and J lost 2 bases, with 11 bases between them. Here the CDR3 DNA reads TGTGCCAGCAGCCTTACGGGGATCACAGATACGCAGTATTTT. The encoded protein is CASSLTGITDTQYF.

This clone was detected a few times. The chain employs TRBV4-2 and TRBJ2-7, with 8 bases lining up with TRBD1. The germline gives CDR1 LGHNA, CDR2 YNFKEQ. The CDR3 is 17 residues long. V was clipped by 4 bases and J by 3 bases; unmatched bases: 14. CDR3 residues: CASSLYGQGHRYYEQYF. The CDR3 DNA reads TGTGCCAGCAGCCTCTACGGACAGGGCCACCGGTACTACGAGCAGTACTTC.

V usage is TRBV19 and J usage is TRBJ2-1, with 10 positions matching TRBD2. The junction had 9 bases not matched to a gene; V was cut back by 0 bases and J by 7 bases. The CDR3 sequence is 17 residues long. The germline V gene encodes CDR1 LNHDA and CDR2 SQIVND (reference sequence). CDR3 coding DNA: TGTGCCAGTAGTATAGATCGGTCTAGCGGGAGTATAAATGAGCAGTTCTTC. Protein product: CASSIDRSSGSINEQFF.

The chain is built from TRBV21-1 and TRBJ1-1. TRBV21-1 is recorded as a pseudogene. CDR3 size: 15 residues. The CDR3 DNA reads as TGTGCCAGCAGCTTTCGACCGGACCCGGGGGCTGAAGCTTTCTTT. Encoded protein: CASSFRPDPGAEAFF.

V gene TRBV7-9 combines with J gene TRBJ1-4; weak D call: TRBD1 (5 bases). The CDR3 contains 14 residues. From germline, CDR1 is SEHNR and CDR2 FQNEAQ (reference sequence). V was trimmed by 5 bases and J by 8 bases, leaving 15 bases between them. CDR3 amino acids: CASSPGWRDEKLFF. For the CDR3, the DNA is TGTGCCAGCAGCCCAGGGTGGCGGGACGAAAAACTGTTTTTT.

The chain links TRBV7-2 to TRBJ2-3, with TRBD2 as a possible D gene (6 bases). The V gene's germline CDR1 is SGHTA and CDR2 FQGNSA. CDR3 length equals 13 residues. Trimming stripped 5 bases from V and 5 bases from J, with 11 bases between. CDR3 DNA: TGTGCCAGCAGCATACTAGCCGGAGATACGCAGTATTTT. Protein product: CASSILAGDTQYF.

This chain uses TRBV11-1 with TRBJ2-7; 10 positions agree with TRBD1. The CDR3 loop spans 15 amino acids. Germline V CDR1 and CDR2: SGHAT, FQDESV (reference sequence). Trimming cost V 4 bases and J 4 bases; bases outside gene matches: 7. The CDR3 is CASSYPGTGVYEQYF. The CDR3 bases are TGTGCCAGCAGCTACCCCGGGACAGGGGTATACGAGCAGTACTTC. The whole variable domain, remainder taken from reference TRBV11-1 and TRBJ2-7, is EAEVAQSPRYKITEKSQAVAFWCDPISGHATLYWYRQILGQGPELLVQFQDESVVDDSQLPKDRFSAERLKGVDSTLKIQPAELGDSAMYLCASSYPGTGVYEQYFGPGTRLTVT.

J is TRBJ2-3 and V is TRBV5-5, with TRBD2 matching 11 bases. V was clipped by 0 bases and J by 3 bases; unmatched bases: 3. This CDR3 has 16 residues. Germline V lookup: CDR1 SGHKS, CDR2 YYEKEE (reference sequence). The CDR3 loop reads CASSLDASGRTDTQYF. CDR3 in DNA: TGTGCCAGCAGCTTGGACGCTAGCGGGAGGACAGATACGCAGTATTTT.